These 9 T cell receptor beta chains share one sample of origin, sequenced in a study of T cell responses to AZD1222 COVID-19 vaccine. Sequenced by immunoSEQ multiplex PCR; TCRdb stores in-frame clones only, minus some. The table has about 100,000 clones, about 86% seen once. This sample comprised peripheral blood, obtained on day 0 of AZD1222 vaccination. The receptor set was obtained from an adult in good health.

The chain has TRBV6-1 and TRBJ2-2; 7 nucleotides align to TRBD2. Losses at the gene ends were 0 bases for V and 7 bases for J; bases not matched to a gene: 8. Germline values: CDR1 MNHNS, CDR2 SASEGT. The CDR3 consists of 16 residues. The chain's CDR3 is CASSEALGRRIGELFF. In DNA, the CDR3 is TGTGCCAGCAGTGAAGCCCTCGGGAGGCGGATCGGGGAGCTGTTTTTT.

This chain uses TRBV25-1 with TRBJ1-2, with D possibly matching TRBD1 (6 bases). CDR1 MGHDK and CDR2 SYGVNS come from the germline V gene. CDR3 length: 12 residues. Trimming shortened V by 5 bases and J by 9 bases, and 13 bases separated the two germline ends. CDR3 DNA: TGTGCCAGCAGTTTAACAGGGTCGAGCTACACCTTC. Its protein is CASSLTGSSYTF.

V usage is TRBV7-2 and J usage is TRBJ1-3; D ambiguous. The V gene lost 3 bases and the J gene lost 4 bases, with 13 bases spanning the gap. CDR1 SGHTA and CDR2 FQGNSA come from the germline V gene. This CDR3 has 15 residues. CDR3 sequence (DNA): TGTGCCAGCAGCTTGAGTGTGGCGGCGGGAAACACCATATATTTT. This sequence encodes CASSLSVAAGNTIYF. The complete variable domain, with remaining parts taken from reference TRBV7-2 and TRBJ1-3, reads GAGVSQSPSNKVTEKGKDVELRCDPISGHTALYWYRQSLGQGLEFLIYFQGNSAPDKSGLPSDRFSAERTGGSVSTLTIQRTQQEDSAVYLCASSLSVAAGNTIYFGEGSWLTVV.

The V gene is TRBV5-1, the J gene TRBJ2-1; possibly TRBD2 for D (6 bases). V was trimmed by 0 bases and J by 6 bases, leaving 10 bases between them. Germline V lookup: CDR1 SGHRS, CDR2 YFSETQ. CDR3 length: 14 amino acids. The CDR3 protein is CASSLDGGPNEQFF. DNA for the CDR3: TGCGCCAGCAGCTTGGACGGGGGTCCCAATGAGCAGTTCTTC.

This clone was seen a handful of times. The chain combines TRBV28 with TRBJ1-2; a possible D gene is TRBD1 (5 bases). The CDR3 covers 13 residues. Per germline, CDR1 MDHEN and CDR2 SYDVKM. The CDR3 DNA sequence: TGTGCTTCCCTTATGGGGACTGGCTATGGCTACACCTTC. Protein: CASLMGTGYGYTF.

This sequence joins TRBV19 and TRBJ2-1, with a tentative D call TRBD2 (6 bases). The CDR3 has 14 amino acids. The V gene lost 6 bases and the J gene lost 2 bases, with 11 bases spanning the gap. Germline CDR1 and CDR2: LNHDA and SQIVND (reference sequence). The DNA of the CDR3 is TGTGCCAGTAGGAGCCTAGCGACCTACAATGAGCAGTTCTTC. Amino acid sequence: CASRSLATYNEQFF.

The chain links TRBV2 to TRBJ2-2, with D uncertain. Germline-derived CDR1 and CDR2 are SNHLY and FYNNEI. The CDR3 runs to 13 residues. Trimming took off 3 bases at V and 8 bases at J, with 10 bases between the two ends. In DNA form, the CDR3 reads TGTGCCAGCAGTGAGGGGAACCTAGGGGAGCTGTTTTTT. This sequence encodes CASSEGNLGELFF.

This chain connects TRBV28 to TRBJ1-1; D call uncertain. Germline V gives CDR1 MDHEN, CDR2 SYDVKM. Trimming removed 3 bases at V and 2 bases at J, with 4 bases between. The CDR3 extends over 12 amino acids. DNA for the CDR3: TGTGCCAGCAGTTTTCTAAACACTGAAGCTTTCTTT. Protein: CASSFLNTEAFF.

The chain combines TRBV2 with TRBJ1-6; D not certain. The germline V gene has CDR1 SNHLY and CDR2 FYNNEI. V was cut by 5 bases and J by 5 bases, with 10 bases left in between. The CDR3 is 14 amino acids. The CDR3 reads CASSLQNNNSPLHF. CDR3 bases: TGTGCCAGCAGTCTACAGAACAATAATTCACCCCTCCACTTT.